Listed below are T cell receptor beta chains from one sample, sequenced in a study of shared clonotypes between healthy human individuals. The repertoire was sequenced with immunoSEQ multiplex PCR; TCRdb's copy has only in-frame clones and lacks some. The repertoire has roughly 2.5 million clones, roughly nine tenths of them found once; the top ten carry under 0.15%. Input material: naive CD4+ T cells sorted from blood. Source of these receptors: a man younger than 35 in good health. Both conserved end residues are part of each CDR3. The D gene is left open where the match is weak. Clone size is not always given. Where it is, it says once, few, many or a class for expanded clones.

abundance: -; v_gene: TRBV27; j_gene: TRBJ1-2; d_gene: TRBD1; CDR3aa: CASRRTGNSYGYTF; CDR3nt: TGTGCCAGCAGGCGGACAGGGAATTCCTATGGCTACACCTTC
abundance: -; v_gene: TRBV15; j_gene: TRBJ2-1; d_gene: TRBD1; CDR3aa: CATSRPSGTGFNEQFF; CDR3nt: TGTGCCACCAGCAGACCCTCCGGGACAGGGTTTAATGAGCAGTTCTTC
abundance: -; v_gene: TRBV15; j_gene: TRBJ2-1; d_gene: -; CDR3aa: CATSRGGPNNEQFF; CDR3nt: TGTGCCACCAGCAGAGGAGGGCCCAACAATGAGCAGTTCTTC
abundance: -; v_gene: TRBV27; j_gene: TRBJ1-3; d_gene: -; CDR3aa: CASSRGSGNTIYF; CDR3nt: TGTGCCAGCAGTCGCGGGTCTGGAAACACCATATATTTT
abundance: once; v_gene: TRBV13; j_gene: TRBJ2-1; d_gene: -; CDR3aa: CASSSPDPNRDEQFF; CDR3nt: TGTGCCAGCAGCTCACCGGACCCGAATCGGGATGAGCAGTTCTTC
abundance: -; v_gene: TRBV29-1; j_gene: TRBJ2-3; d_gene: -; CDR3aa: CSVAGRVTDTQYF; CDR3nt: TGCAGCGTCGCAGGGCGGGTCACAGATACGCAGTATTTT
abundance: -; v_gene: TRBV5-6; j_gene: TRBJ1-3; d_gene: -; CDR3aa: CASSLVQNSGNTIYF; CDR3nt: TGTGCCAGCAGCTTGGTACAGAACTCTGGAAACACCATATATTTT
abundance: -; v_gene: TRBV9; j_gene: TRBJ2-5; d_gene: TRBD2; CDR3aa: CASSVGSGSYQETQYF; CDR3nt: TGTGCCAGCAGCGTAGGCAGCGGGAGCTACCAAGAGACCCAGTACTTC
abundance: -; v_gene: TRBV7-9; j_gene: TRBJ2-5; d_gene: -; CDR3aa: CASSAGLRGRQYF; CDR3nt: TGTGCCAGCAGCGCGGGACTCCGTGGGCGCCAGTACTTC
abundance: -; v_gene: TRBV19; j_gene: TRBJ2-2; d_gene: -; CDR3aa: CASSLGTGNTGELFF; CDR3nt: TGTGCCAGTAGTCTCGGGACGGGGAACACCGGGGAGCTGTTTTTT
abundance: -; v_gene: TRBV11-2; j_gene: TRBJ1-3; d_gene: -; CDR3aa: CASSSSTPFSGNTIYF; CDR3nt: TGTGCCAGCAGCTCCTCGACCCCTTTCTCTGGAAACACCATATATTTT
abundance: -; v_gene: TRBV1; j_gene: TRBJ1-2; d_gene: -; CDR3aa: CTSSQRRSYGYTF; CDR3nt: TGCACCAGCAGTCAACGGCGGAGCTATGGCTACACCTTC
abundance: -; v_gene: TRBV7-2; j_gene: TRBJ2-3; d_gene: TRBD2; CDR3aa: CASSSDSGRSTDTQYF; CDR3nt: TGTGCCAGCAGCTCGGATAGCGGGAGAAGCACAGATACGCAGTATTTT
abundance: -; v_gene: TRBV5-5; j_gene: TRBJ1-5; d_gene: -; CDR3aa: CASIQGSNQPQHF; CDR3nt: TGTGCCAGCATCCAGGGTAGCAATCAGCCCCAGCATTTT
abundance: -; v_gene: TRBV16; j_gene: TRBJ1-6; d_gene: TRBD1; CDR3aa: CASSQFFRDRGGNSPLHF; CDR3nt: TGTGCCAGCAGCCAATTCTTCCGGGACAGGGGTGGGAATTCACCCCTCCACTTT
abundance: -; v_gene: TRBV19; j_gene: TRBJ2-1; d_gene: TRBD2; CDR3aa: CASRSSGASYNEQFF; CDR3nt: TGTGCCAGTAGATCTAGCGGGGCGTCCTACAATGAGCAGTTCTTC
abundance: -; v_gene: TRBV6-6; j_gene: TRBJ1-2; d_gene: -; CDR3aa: CASSYSMGVYGYTF; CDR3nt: TGTGCCAGCAGTTACTCGATGGGCGTTTATGGCTACACCTTC
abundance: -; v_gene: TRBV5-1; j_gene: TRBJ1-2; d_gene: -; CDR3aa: CASSQGPNHGYTF; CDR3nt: TGCGCCAGCAGCCAGGGACCCAATCATGGCTACACCTTC
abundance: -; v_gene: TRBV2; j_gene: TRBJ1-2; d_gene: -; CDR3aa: CASTQGGLGYTF; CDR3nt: TGTGCCAGCACCCAGGGAGGGCTTGGCTACACCTTC
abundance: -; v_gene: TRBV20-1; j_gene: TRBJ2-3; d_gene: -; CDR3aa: CSVKRDTQYF; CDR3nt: TGCAGTGTTAAACGGGATACGCAGTATTTT
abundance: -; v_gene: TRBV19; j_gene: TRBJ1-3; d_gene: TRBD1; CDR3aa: CASSSDRAGNTIYF; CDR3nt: TGTGCCAGTAGTTCTGACAGGGCTGGAAACACCATATATTTT
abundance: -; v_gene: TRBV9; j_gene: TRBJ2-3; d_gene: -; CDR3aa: CASSAGGLGDTQYF; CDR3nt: TGTGCCAGCAGCGCGGGCGGGTTGGGAGATACGCAGTATTTT
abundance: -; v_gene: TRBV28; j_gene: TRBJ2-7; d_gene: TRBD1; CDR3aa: CASSGGTGAYEQYF; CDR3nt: TGTGCCAGCAGTGGGGGGACAGGGGCCTACGAGCAGTACTTC
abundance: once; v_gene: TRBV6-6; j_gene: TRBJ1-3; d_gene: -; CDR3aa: CASSLSGGNSGNTIYF; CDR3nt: TGTGCCAGCAGCTTGTCCGGGGGCAATTCTGGAAACACCATATATTTT
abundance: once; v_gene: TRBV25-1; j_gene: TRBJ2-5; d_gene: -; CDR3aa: CASRGTIQETQYF; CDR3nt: TGTGCCAGCAGGGGCACGATACAAGAGACCCAGTACTTC
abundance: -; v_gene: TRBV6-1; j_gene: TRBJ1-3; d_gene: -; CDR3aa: CASSETRGSGNTIYF; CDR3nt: TGTGCCAGCAGTGAAACCAGGGGCTCTGGAAACACCATATATTTT
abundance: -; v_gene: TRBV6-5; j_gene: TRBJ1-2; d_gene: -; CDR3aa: CASMDSRNYGYTF; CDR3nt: TGTGCCAGCATGGACAGCCGGAACTATGGCTACACCTTC
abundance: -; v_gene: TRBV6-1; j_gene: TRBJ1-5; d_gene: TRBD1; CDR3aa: CASSEWTGSGRSQPQHF; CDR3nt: TGTGCCAGCAGTGAATGGACAGGGTCGGGGCGGAGTCAGCCCCAGCATTTT
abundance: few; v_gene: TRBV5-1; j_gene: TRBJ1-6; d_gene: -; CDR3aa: CASSFGEPGNSPLHF; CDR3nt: TGCGCCAGCAGCTTTGGGGAACCGGGGAATTCACCCCTCCACTTT
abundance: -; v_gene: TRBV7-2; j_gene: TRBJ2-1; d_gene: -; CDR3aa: CASSLLFYSGSSYNEQFF; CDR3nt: TGTGCCAGCAGCTTATTATTTTATTCCGGGAGCTCCTACAATGAGCAGTTCTTC
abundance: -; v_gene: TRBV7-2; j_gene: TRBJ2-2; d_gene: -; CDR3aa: CASSLIFGSGELFF; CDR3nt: TGTGCCAGCAGCTTAATATTCGGCTCCGGGGAGCTGTTTTTT
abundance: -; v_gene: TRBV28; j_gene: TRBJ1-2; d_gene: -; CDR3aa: CASSPGSPWGYTF; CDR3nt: TGTGCCAGCAGTCCGGGGTCTCCGTGGGGCTACACCTTC
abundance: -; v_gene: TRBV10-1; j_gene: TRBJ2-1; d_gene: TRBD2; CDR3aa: CASSESTSGSGQQFF; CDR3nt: TGCGCCAGCAGTGAGAGTACTAGCGGGTCGGGCCAGCAGTTCTTC
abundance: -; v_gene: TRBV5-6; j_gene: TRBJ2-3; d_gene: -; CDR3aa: CASSLGLATDTQYF; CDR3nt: TGTGCCAGCAGCTTGGGGCTAGCGACAGATACGCAGTATTTT
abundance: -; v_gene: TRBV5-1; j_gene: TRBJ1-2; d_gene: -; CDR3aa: CASSLGSAVGVYGYTF; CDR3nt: TGCGCCAGCAGCTTGGGGTCCGCGGTCGGAGTCTATGGCTACACCTTC
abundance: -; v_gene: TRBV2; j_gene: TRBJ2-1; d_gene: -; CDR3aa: CASTISIQYNNEQFF; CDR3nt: TGTGCCAGCACCATATCTATACAGTATAACAATGAGCAGTTCTTC
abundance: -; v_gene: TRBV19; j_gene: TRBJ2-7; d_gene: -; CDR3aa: CASSPRGQGWDEQYF; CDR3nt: TGTGCCAGTAGTCCGCGCGGGCAGGGTTGGGACGAGCAGTACTTC
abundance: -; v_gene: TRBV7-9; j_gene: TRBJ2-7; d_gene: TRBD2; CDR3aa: CASSQTSGPNYF; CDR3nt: TGTGCCAGCAGCCAGACTAGCGGACCGAACTACTTC
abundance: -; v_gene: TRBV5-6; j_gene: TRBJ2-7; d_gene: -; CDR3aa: CASSDLSGLSYEQYF; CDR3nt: TGTGCCAGCAGCGACCTCAGCGGGCTCTCCTACGAGCAGTACTTC
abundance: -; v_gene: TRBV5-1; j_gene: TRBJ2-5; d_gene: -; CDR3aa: CASSLVPGQETQYF; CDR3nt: TGCGCCAGCAGCTTGGTCCCGGGTCAAGAGACCCAGTACTTC
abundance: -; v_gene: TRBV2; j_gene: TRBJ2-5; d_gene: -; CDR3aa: CASSERWGLVTQYF; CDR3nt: TGTGCCAGCAGTGAGAGGTGGGGCTTGGTGACCCAGTACTTC
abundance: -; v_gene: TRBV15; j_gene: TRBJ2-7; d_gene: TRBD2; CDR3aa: CANPKTSGPDEQYF; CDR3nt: TGTGCGAACCCCAAGACTAGCGGACCGGACGAGCAGTACTTC
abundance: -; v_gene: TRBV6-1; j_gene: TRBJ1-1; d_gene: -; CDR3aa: CASSEASVNTEAFF; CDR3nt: TGTGCCAGCAGTGAAGCGTCGGTGAACACTGAAGCTTTCTTT
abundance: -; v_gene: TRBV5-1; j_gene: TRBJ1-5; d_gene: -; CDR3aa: CASSLGPANSNQPQHF; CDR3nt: TGCGCCAGCAGCTTGGGGCCAGCTAATAGCAATCAGCCCCAGCATTTT
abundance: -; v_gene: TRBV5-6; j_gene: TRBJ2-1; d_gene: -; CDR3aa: CASSSPSSYNEQFF; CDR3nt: TGTGCCAGCAGCAGCCCCAGCTCCTACAATGAGCAGTTCTTC
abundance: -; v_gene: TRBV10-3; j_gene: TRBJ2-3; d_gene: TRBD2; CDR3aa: CAISESGLAVSTDTQYF; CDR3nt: TGTGCCATCAGTGAGTCTGGACTAGCGGTTAGCACAGATACGCAGTATTTT
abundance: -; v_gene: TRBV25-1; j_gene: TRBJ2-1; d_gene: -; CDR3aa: CASSSGLSPYNEQFF; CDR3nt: TGTGCCAGCAGTTCAGGGCTATCCCCCTACAATGAGCAGTTCTTC
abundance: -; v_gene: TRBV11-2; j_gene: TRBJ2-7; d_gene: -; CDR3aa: CASSLAGRGQYF; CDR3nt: TGTGCCAGCAGCTTAGCGGGCCGGGGGCAGTACTTC
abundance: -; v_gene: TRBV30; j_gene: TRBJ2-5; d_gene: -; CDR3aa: CAWSVGSVRTQYF; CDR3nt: TGTGCCTGGAGTGTAGGGTCCGTTCGGACCCAGTACTTC
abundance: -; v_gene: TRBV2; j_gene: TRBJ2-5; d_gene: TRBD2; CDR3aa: CASSEARMSGRGETQYF; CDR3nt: TGTGCCAGCAGTGAAGCGCGGATGAGCGGGAGGGGAGAGACCCAGTACTTC
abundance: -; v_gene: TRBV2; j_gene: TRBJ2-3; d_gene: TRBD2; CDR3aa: CASTRLAGTSTDTQYF; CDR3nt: TGTGCCAGCACCAGACTAGCGGGGACTAGCACAGATACGCAGTATTTT
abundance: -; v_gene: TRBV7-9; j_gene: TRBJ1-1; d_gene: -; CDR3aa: CASSRDTYFSTEAFF; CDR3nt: TGTGCCAGCAGCCGGGACACGTATTTCAGCACTGAAGCTTTCTTT
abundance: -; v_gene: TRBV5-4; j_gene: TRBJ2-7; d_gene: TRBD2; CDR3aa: CASSLTSGEQYF; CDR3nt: TGTGCCAGCAGCCTCACTAGCGGTGAGCAGTACTTC
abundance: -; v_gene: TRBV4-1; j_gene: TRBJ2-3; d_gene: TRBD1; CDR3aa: CASSKGQGAVTDTQYF; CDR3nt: TGCGCCAGCAGTAAAGGACAGGGGGCAGTGACAGATACGCAGTATTTT
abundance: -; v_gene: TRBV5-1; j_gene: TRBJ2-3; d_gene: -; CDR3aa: CASSLGGRTDTQYF; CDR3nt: TGCGCCAGCAGCTTGGGGGGCCGGACAGATACGCAGTATTTT
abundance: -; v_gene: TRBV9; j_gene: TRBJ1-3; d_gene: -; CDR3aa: CASSVGSLGSGNTIYF; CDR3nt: TGTGCCAGCAGCGTAGGGTCCTTGGGGTCGGGAAACACCATATATTTT
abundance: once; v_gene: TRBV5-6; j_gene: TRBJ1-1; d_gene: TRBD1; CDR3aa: CASSLERQGYTEAFF; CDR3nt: TGTGCCAGCAGCTTGGAAAGACAGGGGTACACTGAAGCTTTCTTT